A selection of T cell receptor beta chains follows, all from one sample in a study of T cells after yellow fever vaccination. TCRdb reprocessed the 5' RACE reads via MiXCR and lists one record per CDR3 protein. The repertoire holds some 420,000 distinct CDR3 sequences, with roughly a sixth as singletons. The starting material was PBMCs, obtained before the yellow fever booster vaccination. Receptors originate from a man between 18 and 35 years old who received the YFV17D yellow fever vaccine. Both conserved end residues are part of each CDR3. D genes are given only for firm matches. Some rows have no size entry. The others give once, few or many, or a class for an expanded clone.

abundance: NA
d_gene: NA
j_gene: TRBJ1-3
v_gene: TRBV9
CDR3nt: TGTGCCAGCAGCGAGTGGGGAGCAGCCGGAAACACCATATATTTT
CDR3aa: CASSEWGAAGNTIYF

abundance: NA
d_gene: NA
j_gene: TRBJ1-1
v_gene: TRBV29-1
CDR3nt: TGCAGCGTTGAGAGGGTAACTGAAGCTTTCTTT
CDR3aa: CSVERVTEAFF

abundance: NA
d_gene: TRBD2
j_gene: TRBJ2-2
v_gene: TRBV28
CDR3nt: TGTGCCACCTCACCTATAGCGGGGCTGAACACCGGGGAGCTGTTTTTT
CDR3aa: CATSPIAGLNTGELFF

abundance: many
d_gene: TRBD2
j_gene: TRBJ2-2
v_gene: TRBV4-3
CDR3nt: TGCGCCAGCAGCCAAGGACTAGCGGGGGGGACCGGGGAGCTGTTTTTT
CDR3aa: CASSQGLAGGTGELFF

abundance: few
d_gene: NA
j_gene: TRBJ2-3
v_gene: TRBV5-1
CDR3nt: TGCGCCAGCAGCATGGCCCGAGATACGCAGTATTTT
CDR3aa: CASSMARDTQYF

abundance: few
d_gene: NA
j_gene: TRBJ2-5
v_gene: TRBV11-2
CDR3nt: TGTGCCAGCAGCCCGGACCCAGAGACCCAGTACTTC
CDR3aa: CASSPDPETQYF

abundance: few
d_gene: NA
j_gene: TRBJ1-5
v_gene: TRBV9
CDR3nt: TGTGCCAGCAGCCCCCGTGGGGGTGAGCAGCCCCAGCATTTT
CDR3aa: CASSPRGGEQPQHF

abundance: NA
d_gene: TRBD1
j_gene: TRBJ2-5
v_gene: TRBV7-2
CDR3nt: TGTGCCAGCAGCTTAAGACAGGGGGTTCGCGAGACCCAGTACTTC
CDR3aa: CASSLRQGVRETQYF

abundance: once
d_gene: NA
j_gene: TRBJ2-5
v_gene: TRBV4-2
CDR3nt: TGTGCCAGCAGCCAAGATCGAAACAGGCAAGAGACCCAGTACTTC
CDR3aa: CASSQDRNRQETQYF

abundance: few
d_gene: TRBD1
j_gene: TRBJ2-5
v_gene: TRBV12-3/TRBV12-4
CDR3nt: TGTGCCAGCAGTTCAGGGACAGGGGTGTATGGGACCCAGTACTTC
CDR3aa: CASSSGTGVYGTQYF

abundance: few
d_gene: NA
j_gene: TRBJ1-6
v_gene: TRBV19
CDR3nt: TGTGCCAGTAGTGGCGGGGCGCGGGGTTCACCCCTCCACTTT
CDR3aa: CASSGGARGSPLHF

abundance: once
d_gene: NA
j_gene: TRBJ2-1
v_gene: TRBV2
CDR3nt: TGTGCCAGCAGGGGGGGACTCGGATATGAGCAGTTCTTC
CDR3aa: CASRGGLGYEQFF

abundance: NA
d_gene: NA
j_gene: TRBJ1-5
v_gene: TRBV6-2/TRBV6-3
CDR3nt: TGTGCCAGCAGTTACTCCGGCAGGGATCAGCCCCAGCATTTT
CDR3aa: CASSYSGRDQPQHF

abundance: NA
d_gene: NA
j_gene: TRBJ2-3
v_gene: TRBV20-1
CDR3nt: TGCAGTGCTAGAGAGTCGTTCGGCACAGATACGCAGTATTTT
CDR3aa: CSARESFGTDTQYF

abundance: NA
d_gene: TRBD2
j_gene: TRBJ2-5
v_gene: TRBV28
CDR3nt: TGTGCCACCTCATGGGGGGGACAAGAGACCCAGTACTTC
CDR3aa: CATSWGGQETQYF

abundance: NA
d_gene: NA
j_gene: TRBJ2-3
v_gene: TRBV7-6
CDR3nt: TGTGCCAGCAGCTTCCAATTTCGGGGAGATACGCAGTATTTT
CDR3aa: CASSFQFRGDTQYF

abundance: NA
d_gene: TRBD1
j_gene: TRBJ1-2
v_gene: TRBV20-1
CDR3nt: TGCAGTGCTCCCGGGACAGAGTCCCGCTATGGCTACACCTTC
CDR3aa: CSAPGTESRYGYTF

abundance: NA
d_gene: TRBD1
j_gene: TRBJ1-2
v_gene: TRBV18
CDR3nt: TGTGCCAGCAACCGGGACAGACATGGCTACACCTTC
CDR3aa: CASNRDRHGYTF

abundance: few
d_gene: NA
j_gene: TRBJ2-2
v_gene: TRBV20-1
CDR3nt: TGCAGTGCTAGAGTCGGCGGTCGTGGCACCGGGGAGCTGTTTTTT
CDR3aa: CSARVGGRGTGELFF

abundance: many
d_gene: NA
j_gene: TRBJ1-1
v_gene: TRBV5-1
CDR3nt: TGCGCCAGCAGACCCATAGGGAGGAGTCAAACTGAAGCTTTCTTT
CDR3aa: CASRPIGRSQTEAFF

abundance: NA
d_gene: NA
j_gene: TRBJ2-5
v_gene: TRBV12-3/TRBV12-4
CDR3nt: TGTGCCAGCAGCCCAACCCCCCAGGGGCCCTACCTCCAAGAGACCCAGTACTTC
CDR3aa: CASSPTPQGPYLQETQYF

abundance: NA
d_gene: NA
j_gene: TRBJ1-1
v_gene: TRBV27
CDR3nt: TGTGCCAGCAGTTTAATAGGGGCCCCGGACACTGAAGCTTTCTTT
CDR3aa: CASSLIGAPDTEAFF

abundance: NA
d_gene: NA
j_gene: TRBJ2-6
v_gene: TRBV7-7
CDR3nt: TGTGCTAGCAGCTTAGTCCGGTCTGGAGGGGCCAACGTCCTGACTTTC
CDR3aa: CASSLVRSGGANVLTF

abundance: few
d_gene: TRBD1
j_gene: TRBJ1-5
v_gene: TRBV12-3/TRBV12-4
CDR3nt: TGTGCCAGCAGTTGGGGACAGGGAGGTCAGCCCCAGCATTTT
CDR3aa: CASSWGQGGQPQHF

abundance: NA
d_gene: NA
j_gene: TRBJ1-1
v_gene: TRBV2
CDR3nt: TGTGCCAGCATCCCCCCCCGGGTACGACGAACTGAAGCTTTCTTT
CDR3aa: CASIPPRVRRTEAFF

abundance: NA
d_gene: NA
j_gene: TRBJ2-1
v_gene: TRBV5-1
CDR3nt: TGCGCCAGCAGCTTGAGTCTCTTTTCTCACAATGAGCAGTTCTTC
CDR3aa: CASSLSLFSHNEQFF

abundance: few
d_gene: TRBD2
j_gene: TRBJ2-5
v_gene: TRBV20-1
CDR3nt: TGCAGTGCTATAGCGGGGGCCTTCCAAGAGACCCAGTACTTC
CDR3aa: CSAIAGAFQETQYF

abundance: many
d_gene: NA
j_gene: TRBJ1-2
v_gene: TRBV5-4
CDR3nt: TGTGCCAGCAGCTTAGACAGGAGGGGAACCAAGGGCTACACCTTC
CDR3aa: CASSLDRRGTKGYTF

abundance: NA
d_gene: NA
j_gene: TRBJ2-1
v_gene: TRBV3-1
CDR3nt: TGTGCCAGCAGCCAGCAAAACCAGGATGAGCAGTTCTTC
CDR3aa: CASSQQNQDEQFF

abundance: few
d_gene: NA
j_gene: TRBJ1-1
v_gene: TRBV6-5
CDR3nt: TGTGCCAGCAGTTATCTTTGGGGGACTGAAGCTTTCTTT
CDR3aa: CASSYLWGTEAFF

abundance: NA
d_gene: TRBD2
j_gene: TRBJ2-2
v_gene: TRBV6-5
CDR3nt: TGTGCCAGCAGATATCTGACTAGCGGGGGTTTCACCGGGGAGCTGTTTTTT
CDR3aa: CASRYLTSGGFTGELFF

abundance: NA
d_gene: TRBD1
j_gene: TRBJ1-5
v_gene: TRBV12-3/TRBV12-4
CDR3nt: TGTGCCAGCAGCTCCTGGCCGGGACAGGGGCATCAGCCCCAGCATTTT
CDR3aa: CASSSWPGQGHQPQHF

abundance: NA
d_gene: TRBD2
j_gene: TRBJ2-1
v_gene: TRBV19
CDR3nt: TGTGCCAGTAGTATCGGGGGGGTATTTAGCAATGAGCAGTTCTTC
CDR3aa: CASSIGGVFSNEQFF

abundance: NA
d_gene: NA
j_gene: TRBJ2-2
v_gene: TRBV5-1
CDR3nt: TGCGCCAGCAGCCGAAAAAGCGGATACACCGGGGAGCTGTTTTTT
CDR3aa: CASSRKSGYTGELFF

abundance: few
d_gene: NA
j_gene: TRBJ1-5
v_gene: TRBV7-3
CDR3nt: TGTGCCAGCAGCTCCCGGACAGGCAATCAGCCCCAGCATTTT
CDR3aa: CASSSRTGNQPQHF

abundance: NA
d_gene: NA
j_gene: TRBJ2-7
v_gene: TRBV3-2
CDR3nt: TGTGCCAGCAGGCCCGGGACAGGGGAGTACGAGCAGTACTTC
CDR3aa: CASRPGTGEYEQYF

abundance: NA
d_gene: NA
j_gene: TRBJ2-1
v_gene: TRBV20-1
CDR3nt: TGCAGTGCCGGACAGGGAATAGGGGGGGGCTACAATGAGCAGTTCTTC
CDR3aa: CSAGQGIGGGYNEQFF

abundance: NA
d_gene: NA
j_gene: TRBJ2-3
v_gene: TRBV20-1
CDR3nt: TGCAGTGCTAGATTTCTAGCGAGATTTCCAGATACGCAGTATTTT
CDR3aa: CSARFLARFPDTQYF

abundance: NA
d_gene: NA
j_gene: TRBJ2-7
v_gene: TRBV13
CDR3nt: TGTGCCAGCAGCTTAGGGGTTACCGAGCAGTACTTC
CDR3aa: CASSLGVTEQYF

abundance: many
d_gene: TRBD1
j_gene: TRBJ1-2
v_gene: TRBV7-9
CDR3nt: TGTGCCAGCTCCCCAGGGGGCTATGGCTACACCTTC
CDR3aa: CASSPGGYGYTF

abundance: many
d_gene: NA
j_gene: TRBJ2-7
v_gene: TRBV27
CDR3nt: TGTGCCAGCAGCCCTGACAGGAGAAGCTACGAGCAGTACTTC
CDR3aa: CASSPDRRSYEQYF

abundance: NA
d_gene: TRBD1
j_gene: TRBJ1-1
v_gene: TRBV27
CDR3nt: TGTGCCAGCAGTTTATCGGCAGGGGGATCCGCTGAAGCTTTCTTT
CDR3aa: CASSLSAGGSAEAFF

abundance: few
d_gene: NA
j_gene: TRBJ2-5
v_gene: TRBV5-1
CDR3nt: TGCGCCAGCAGCACAGGTTCAGCGGGCCAAGAGACCCAGTACTTC
CDR3aa: CASSTGSAGQETQYF

abundance: NA
d_gene: NA
j_gene: TRBJ2-2
v_gene: TRBV4-3
CDR3nt: TGCGCCAGCAGCCAAGATCCGGCAGGGGCGAGTGACACCGGGGAGCTGTTTTTT
CDR3aa: CASSQDPAGASDTGELFF

abundance: NA
d_gene: NA
j_gene: TRBJ2-5
v_gene: TRBV10-3
CDR3nt: TGTGCCATCAGTGTTAGGGGTGAGACCCAGTACTTC
CDR3aa: CAISVRGETQYF

abundance: many
d_gene: TRBD1
j_gene: TRBJ2-3
v_gene: TRBV12-3/TRBV12-4
CDR3nt: TGTGCCAGCATCCTGACAGGGGGCCGGGATACGCAGTATTTT
CDR3aa: CASILTGGRDTQYF

abundance: NA
d_gene: NA
j_gene: TRBJ1-1
v_gene: TRBV6-5
CDR3nt: TGTGCCAGCAGTTGGACGGCCAGGGGAAACACTGAAGCTTTCTTT
CDR3aa: CASSWTARGNTEAFF

abundance: few
d_gene: NA
j_gene: TRBJ1-6
v_gene: TRBV6-2/TRBV6-3
CDR3nt: TGTGCCAGCAGTTGGAATGGGGAGAGCCGAAGAAATTCACCCCTCCACTTT
CDR3aa: CASSWNGESRRNSPLHF

abundance: NA
d_gene: TRBD2
j_gene: TRBJ2-4
v_gene: TRBV20-1
CDR3nt: TGCAGTGGGGAAGCGGGGGGGCATAGTAAAAACATTCAGTACTTC
CDR3aa: CSGEAGGHSKNIQYF

abundance: few
d_gene: TRBD1
j_gene: TRBJ1-2
v_gene: TRBV29-1
CDR3nt: TGCAGCGTTGGACCCGGACAGGGGATGGCCTATGGCTACACCTTC
CDR3aa: CSVGPGQGMAYGYTF

abundance: few
d_gene: NA
j_gene: TRBJ2-1
v_gene: TRBV2
CDR3nt: TGTGCCAGCAGTGAAAGTCTAGGGAACTACAATGAGCAGTTCTTC
CDR3aa: CASSESLGNYNEQFF

abundance: NA
d_gene: TRBD1
j_gene: TRBJ1-2
v_gene: TRBV7-3
CDR3nt: TGTGCCAGCAGCTTAGGCCCTGACAGGGATGGCTACACCTTC
CDR3aa: CASSLGPDRDGYTF

abundance: NA
d_gene: NA
j_gene: TRBJ2-5
v_gene: TRBV7-6
CDR3nt: TGTGCCGATCCTCCGGCCCAGTACTTC
CDR3aa: CADPPAQYF

abundance: few
d_gene: NA
j_gene: TRBJ2-3
v_gene: TRBV4-2
CDR3nt: TGTGCCAGCAGCCAAGACCACACAGGACCCACAGATACGCAGTATTTT
CDR3aa: CASSQDHTGPTDTQYF

abundance: NA
d_gene: TRBD2
j_gene: TRBJ2-5
v_gene: TRBV4-3
CDR3nt: TGCGCCAGCAGCTCAATTACACTAGCGGGGGGAGCGGAGACCCAGTACTTC
CDR3aa: CASSSITLAGGAETQYF